Listed below are T cell receptor beta chains from one sample, sequenced in a study of OX40 agonist ivuxolimab in advanced cancers. Profiling relied on immunoSEQ multiplex PCR, and the TCRdb table lists in-frame clones only, not all of them. Among 50,000 to 70,000 clones listed, roughly 90% were seen once. The specimen comprised CD4+ or CD8+ T cells sorted from blood, sampled in a trial of the OX40 agonist ivuxolimab. The source of these receptors is an adult with an advanced solid tumor such as melanoma, head and neck, liver or kidney cancer. The CDR3 runs from the conserved cysteine through the conserved F or W. Fields, in order: clone size, J gene, D gene, V gene, CDR3 DNA, CDR3 protein. The D gene is left open where the match is weak. Expanded clones are given a class, and other clones once, few, many or no size at all.

clone size: .
J gene: TRBJ2-3
D gene: TRBD2
V gene: TRBV10-3
CDR3 DNA: TGTGCCTTACGACCGGGACTAGGGGACACAGATACGCAGTATTTT
CDR3 protein: CALRPGLGDTDTQYF

clone size: .
J gene: TRBJ2-5
D gene: TRBD2
V gene: TRBV5-4
CDR3 DNA: TGTGCCAGCAGCTTGTCTAGCGGGAGGGCCGAGACCCAGTACTTC
CDR3 protein: CASSLSSGRAETQYF

clone size: few
J gene: TRBJ1-2
D gene: .
V gene: TRBV29-1
CDR3 DNA: TGCAGCGTTTATGGGGACGGCTACACCTTC
CDR3 protein: CSVYGDGYTF

clone size: .
J gene: TRBJ2-7
D gene: TRBD1
V gene: TRBV5-8
CDR3 DNA: TGTGCCAGCAGCGGGACAGCAAGGGACGAGCAGTACTTC
CDR3 protein: CASSGTARDEQYF

clone size: .
J gene: TRBJ2-1
D gene: .
V gene: TRBV19
CDR3 DNA: TGTGCCAGTAACTCCGGACTGGTCTCCTACAATGAGCAGTTCTTC
CDR3 protein: CASNSGLVSYNEQFF

clone size: once
J gene: TRBJ2-3
D gene: .
V gene: TRBV7-9
CDR3 DNA: TGTGCCAGCAGCCCTGCCACAGATACGCAGTATTTT
CDR3 protein: CASSPATDTQYF

clone size: .
J gene: TRBJ2-7
D gene: TRBD2
V gene: TRBV15
CDR3 DNA: TGTGCCACCAGCAGAGATCTAGGGCGGGAGTACTACTTC
CDR3 protein: CATSRDLGREYYF

clone size: .
J gene: TRBJ2-2
D gene: TRBD1
V gene: TRBV30
CDR3 DNA: TGTGCCTGGAGAGACCGGGACAGGTCTACCGGGGAGCTGTTTTTT
CDR3 protein: CAWRDRDRSTGELFF

clone size: .
J gene: TRBJ1-2
D gene: .
V gene: TRBV5-1
CDR3 DNA: TGCGCCAGCAGCTATCAACCGGCGGGATATAACGGCTACACCTTC
CDR3 protein: CASSYQPAGYNGYTF

clone size: .
J gene: TRBJ2-7
D gene: .
V gene: TRBV20-1
CDR3 DNA: TGCAGTGCTAGAGGCCCCTACGAGCAGTACTTC
CDR3 protein: CSARGPYEQYF

clone size: .
J gene: TRBJ2-7
D gene: TRBD2
V gene: TRBV14
CDR3 DNA: TGTGCCAGCAGCCCTCGACTAGCGGGAGTAGGTTCCTACGAGCAGTACTTC
CDR3 protein: CASSPRLAGVGSYEQYF

clone size: .
J gene: TRBJ1-1
D gene: .
V gene: TRBV20-1
CDR3 DNA: TGCAGTGCTAGGGGGCGAGCAGCTTTCTTT
CDR3 protein: CSARGRAAFF

clone size: .
J gene: TRBJ2-2
D gene: .
V gene: TRBV2
CDR3 DNA: TGTGCCAGCAACGCGAGGCACACCGGGGAGCTGTTTTTT
CDR3 protein: CASNARHTGELFF

clone size: .
J gene: TRBJ2-7
D gene: .
V gene: TRBV6-6
CDR3 DNA: TGTGCCAGCAGTTATTCCGAGGAGGGCCACTACGAGCAGTACTTC
CDR3 protein: CASSYSEEGHYEQYF

clone size: .
J gene: TRBJ1-5
D gene: .
V gene: TRBV30
CDR3 DNA: TGTGCCTGGAGTGTACGGGGATTGGGGGGCCCTCAGCCCCAGCATTTT
CDR3 protein: CAWSVRGLGGPQPQHF

clone size: medium-sized
J gene: TRBJ2-7
D gene: TRBD1
V gene: TRBV5-5
CDR3 DNA: TGTGCCAGCAGCTTACAGGGGTTGGGCTACGAGCAGTACTTC
CDR3 protein: CASSLQGLGYEQYF

clone size: .
J gene: TRBJ2-3
D gene: TRBD1
V gene: TRBV15
CDR3 DNA: TGTGCCACCAGCAGCGCGGACAGGGTTGAGGCGCAGTATTTT
CDR3 protein: CATSSADRVEAQYF